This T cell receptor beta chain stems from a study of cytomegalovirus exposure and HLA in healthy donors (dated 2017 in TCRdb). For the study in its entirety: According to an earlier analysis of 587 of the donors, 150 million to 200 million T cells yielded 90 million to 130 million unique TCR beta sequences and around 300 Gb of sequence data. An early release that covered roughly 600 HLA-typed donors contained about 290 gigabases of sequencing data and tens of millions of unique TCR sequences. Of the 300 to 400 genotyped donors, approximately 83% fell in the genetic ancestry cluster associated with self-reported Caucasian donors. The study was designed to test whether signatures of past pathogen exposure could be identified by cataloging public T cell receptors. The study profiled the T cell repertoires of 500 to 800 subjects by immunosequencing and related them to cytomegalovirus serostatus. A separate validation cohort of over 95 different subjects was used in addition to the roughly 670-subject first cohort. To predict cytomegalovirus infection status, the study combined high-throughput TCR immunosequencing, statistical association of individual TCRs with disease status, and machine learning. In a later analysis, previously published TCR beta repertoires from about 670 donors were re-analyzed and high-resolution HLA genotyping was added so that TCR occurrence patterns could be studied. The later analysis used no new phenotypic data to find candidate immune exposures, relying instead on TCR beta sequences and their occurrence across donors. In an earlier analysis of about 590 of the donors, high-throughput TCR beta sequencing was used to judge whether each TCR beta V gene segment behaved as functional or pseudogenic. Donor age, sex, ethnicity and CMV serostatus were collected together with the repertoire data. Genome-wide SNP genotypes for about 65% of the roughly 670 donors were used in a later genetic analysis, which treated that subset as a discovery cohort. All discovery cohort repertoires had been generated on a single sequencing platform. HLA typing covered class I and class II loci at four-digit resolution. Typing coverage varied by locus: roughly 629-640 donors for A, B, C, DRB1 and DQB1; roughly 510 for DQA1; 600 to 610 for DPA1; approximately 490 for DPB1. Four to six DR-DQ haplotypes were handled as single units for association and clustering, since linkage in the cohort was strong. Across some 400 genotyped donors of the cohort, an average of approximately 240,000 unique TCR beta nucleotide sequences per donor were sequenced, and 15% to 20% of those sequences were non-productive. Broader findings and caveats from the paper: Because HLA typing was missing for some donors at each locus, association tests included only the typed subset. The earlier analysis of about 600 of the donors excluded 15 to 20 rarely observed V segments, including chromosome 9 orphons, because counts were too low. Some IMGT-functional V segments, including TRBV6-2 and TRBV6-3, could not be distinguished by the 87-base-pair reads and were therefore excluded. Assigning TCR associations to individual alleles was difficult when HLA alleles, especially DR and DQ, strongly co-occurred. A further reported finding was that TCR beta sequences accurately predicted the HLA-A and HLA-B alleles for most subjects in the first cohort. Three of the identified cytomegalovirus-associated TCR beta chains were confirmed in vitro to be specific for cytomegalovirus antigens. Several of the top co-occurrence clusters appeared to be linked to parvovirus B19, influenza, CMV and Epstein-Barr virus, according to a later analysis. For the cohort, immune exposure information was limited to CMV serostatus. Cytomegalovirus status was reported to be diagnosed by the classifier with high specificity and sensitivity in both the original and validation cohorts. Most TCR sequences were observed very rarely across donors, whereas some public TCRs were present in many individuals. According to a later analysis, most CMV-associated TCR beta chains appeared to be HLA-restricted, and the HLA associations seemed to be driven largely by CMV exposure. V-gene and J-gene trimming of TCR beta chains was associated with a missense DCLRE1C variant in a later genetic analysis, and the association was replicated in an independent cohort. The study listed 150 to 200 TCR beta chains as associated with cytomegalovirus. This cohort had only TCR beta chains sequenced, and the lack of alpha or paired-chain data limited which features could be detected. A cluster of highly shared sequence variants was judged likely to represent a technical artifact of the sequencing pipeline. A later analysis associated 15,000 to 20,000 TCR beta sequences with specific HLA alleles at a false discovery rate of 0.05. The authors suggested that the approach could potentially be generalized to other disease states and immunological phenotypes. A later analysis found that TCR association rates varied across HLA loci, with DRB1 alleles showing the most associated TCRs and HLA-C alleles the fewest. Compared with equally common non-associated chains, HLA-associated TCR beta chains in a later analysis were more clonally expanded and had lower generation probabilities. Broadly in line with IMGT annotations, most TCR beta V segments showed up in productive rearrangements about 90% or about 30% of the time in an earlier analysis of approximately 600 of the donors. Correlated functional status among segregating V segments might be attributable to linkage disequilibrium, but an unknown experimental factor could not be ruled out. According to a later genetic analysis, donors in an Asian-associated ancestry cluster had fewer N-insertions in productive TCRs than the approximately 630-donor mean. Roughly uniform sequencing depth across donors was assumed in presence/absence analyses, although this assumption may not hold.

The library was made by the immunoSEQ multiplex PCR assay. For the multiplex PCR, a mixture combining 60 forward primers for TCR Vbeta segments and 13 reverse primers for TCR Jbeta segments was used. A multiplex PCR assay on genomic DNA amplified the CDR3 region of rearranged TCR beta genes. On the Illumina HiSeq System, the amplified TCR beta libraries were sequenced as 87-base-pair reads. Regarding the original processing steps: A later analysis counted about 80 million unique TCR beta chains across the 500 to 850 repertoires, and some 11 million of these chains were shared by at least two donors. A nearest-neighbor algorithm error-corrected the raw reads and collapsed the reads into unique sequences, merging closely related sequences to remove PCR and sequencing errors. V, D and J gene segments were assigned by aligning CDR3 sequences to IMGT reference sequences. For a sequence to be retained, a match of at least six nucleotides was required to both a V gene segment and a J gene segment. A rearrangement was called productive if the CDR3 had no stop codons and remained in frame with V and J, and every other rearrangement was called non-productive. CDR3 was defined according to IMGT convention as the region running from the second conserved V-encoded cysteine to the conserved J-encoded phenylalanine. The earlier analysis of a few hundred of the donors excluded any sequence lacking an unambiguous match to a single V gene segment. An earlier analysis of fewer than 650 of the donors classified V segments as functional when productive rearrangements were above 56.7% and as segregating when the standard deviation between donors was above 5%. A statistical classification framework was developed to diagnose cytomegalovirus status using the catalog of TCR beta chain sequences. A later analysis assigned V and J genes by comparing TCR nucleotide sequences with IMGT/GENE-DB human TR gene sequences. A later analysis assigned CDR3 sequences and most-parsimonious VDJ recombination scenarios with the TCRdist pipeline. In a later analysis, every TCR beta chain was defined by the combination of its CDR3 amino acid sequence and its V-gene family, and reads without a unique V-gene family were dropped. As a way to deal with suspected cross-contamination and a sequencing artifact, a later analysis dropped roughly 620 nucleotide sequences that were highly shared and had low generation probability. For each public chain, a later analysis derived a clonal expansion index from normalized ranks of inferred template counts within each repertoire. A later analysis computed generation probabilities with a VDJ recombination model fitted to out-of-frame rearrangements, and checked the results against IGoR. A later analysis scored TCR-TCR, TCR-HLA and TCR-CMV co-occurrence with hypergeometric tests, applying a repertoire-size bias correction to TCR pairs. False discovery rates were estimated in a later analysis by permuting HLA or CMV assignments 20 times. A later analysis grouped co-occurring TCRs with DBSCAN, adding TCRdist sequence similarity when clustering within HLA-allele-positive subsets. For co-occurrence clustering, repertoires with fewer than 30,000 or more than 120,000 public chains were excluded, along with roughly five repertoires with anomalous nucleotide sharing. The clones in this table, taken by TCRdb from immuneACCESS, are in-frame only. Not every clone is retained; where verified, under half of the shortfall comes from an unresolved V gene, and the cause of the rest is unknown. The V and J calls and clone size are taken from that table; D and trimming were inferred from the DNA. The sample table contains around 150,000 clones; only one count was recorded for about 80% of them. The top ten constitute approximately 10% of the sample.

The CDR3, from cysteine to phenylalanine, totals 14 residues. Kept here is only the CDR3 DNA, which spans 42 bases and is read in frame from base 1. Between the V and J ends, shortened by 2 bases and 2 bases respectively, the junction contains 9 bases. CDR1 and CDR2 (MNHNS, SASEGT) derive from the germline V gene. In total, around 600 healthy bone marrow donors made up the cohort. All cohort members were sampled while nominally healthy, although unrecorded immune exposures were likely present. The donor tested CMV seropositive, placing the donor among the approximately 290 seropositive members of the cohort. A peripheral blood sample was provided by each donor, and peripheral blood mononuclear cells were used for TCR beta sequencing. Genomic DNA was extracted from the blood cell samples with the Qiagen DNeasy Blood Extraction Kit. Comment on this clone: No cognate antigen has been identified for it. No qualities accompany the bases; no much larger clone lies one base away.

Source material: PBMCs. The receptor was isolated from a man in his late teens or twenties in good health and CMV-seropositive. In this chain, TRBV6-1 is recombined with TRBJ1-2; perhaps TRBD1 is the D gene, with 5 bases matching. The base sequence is TGTGCCAGCAGTGAAAACAGGCCCAACTATGGCTACACCTTC. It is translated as CASSENRPNYGYTF.